This TCR beta chain was retrieved from a study of OX40 agonist ivuxolimab in advanced cancers. Study-wide context: Every 2 weeks, patients received ivuxolimab intravenously, dosed at 0.01 to 10 mg/kg. Prior anti-PD-1, anti-PD-L1 or anti-CTLA-4 therapy was allowed; less than 45% had some. General study points: In CD8+ T cells, expanded clones were on average more numerous than in CD4+.

Samples were taken at baseline and on day 1 of cycles 4 and 7. To note about this clone: Its target is not known.

Germline CDR1 reads SGHRS; CDR2 reads YFSETQ. CDR3 length: 12 amino acids. V dropped 0 bases and J dropped 4 bases, with 5 bases sitting between them. The data were produced by immunoSEQ multiplex PCR, yet TCRdb's version contains in-frame clones alone and is incomplete. The sample comprises tens of thousands of clones, about nine tenths of which are singletons, and around 1% rests with the top ten. The chain has TRBV5-1 and TRBJ2-7; no clear D. Sample: CD4+ or CD8+ T cells sorted from blood, taken in a trial of the OX40 agonist ivuxolimab. This TCR came from an adult with an advanced solid tumor such as melanoma, head and neck, liver or kidney cancer. The CDR3 is CASSLVGYEQYF. As DNA, the CDR3 is TGCGCCAGCAGCTTGGTAGGGTACGAGCAGTACTTC.